The next 26 T cell receptor beta chains were all read from a single sample in a study of vaccination and CD4 T cells after COVID-19. No antigen has been assigned to these receptors. Treatment reported: approximately 9-day PBMC culture with coronavirus spike peptide pools or control peptides (ViraFEST assay). An Oncomine TCR Beta short-read assay was used to sequence the DNA from cultured CD4+ T cells. TCRdb independently ran MiXCR on the PCR reads; one entry per CDR3 protein. The sample includes roughly 15,000 distinct CDR3 sequences, about 55% of them seen just once. The input for sequencing was CD4+ T cells from blood, cultured in vitro, taken before SARS-CoV-2 vaccination. These receptors came from a human donor who had recovered from COVID-19.

The gene calls are TRBV20-1 and TRBJ2-5; possibly TRBD1 or TRBD2 for D (5 bases each). CDR1 is DFQATT and CDR2 is SNEGSKA in the germline V gene (reference sequence). Trimming removed 3 bases from V and 5 bases from J, with 10 bases in between. The CDR3 has 12 amino acids. Here the CDR3 reads CSASEGLETQYF. CDR3 nucleotides: TGCAGTGCTAGTGAGGGGCTGGAGACCCAGTACTTC.

This chain uses TRBV20-1 with TRBJ2-2; D not resolved. The germline gives CDR1 DFQATT, CDR2 SNEGSKA (reference sequence). The CDR3 extends over 16 amino acids. With 3 bases removed from V and 2 bases from J, the gap between germline ends came to 16 bases. The CDR3 is CSASPRAGANTGELFF. The CDR3 DNA reads TGCAGTGCTAGCCCCCGGGCCGGAGCCAACACCGGGGAGCTGTTTTTT.

The chain is built from TRBV5-5 and TRBJ2-1; 11 positions agree with TRBD2. The CDR3 contains 16 residues. V trimming: 5 bases; J trimming: 2 bases; junction bases outside the gene matches: 6. CDR1 is SGHKS, CDR2 YYEKEE, per germline (reference sequence). The CDR3: CASRGGLAAAYNEQFF. CDR3 in DNA: TGTGCCAGCAGAGGGGGACTAGCGGCTGCCTACAATGAGCAGTTCTTC.

The chain recombines TRBV7-2 with TRBJ2-7, with 15 nucleotides matching TRBD2. Per the germline V gene, CDR1 is SGHTA and CDR2 is FQGNSA. The V gene end was trimmed by 4 bases and the J gene end by 3 bases; junction bases not matched to a gene: 4. This CDR3 spans 16 amino acids. The CDR3 spells CASSSGLAGGRYEQYF. The CDR3 DNA reads TGTGCCAGCAGCTCCGGACTAGCGGGGGGGCGCTACGAGCAGTACTTC. Looking up the rest from reference TRBV7-2 and TRBJ2-7 gives the full variable domain: GAGVSQSPSNKVTEKGKDVELRCDPISGHTALYWYRQSLGQGLEFLIYFQGNSAPDKSGLPSDRFSAERTGGSVSTLTIQRTQQEDSAVYLCASSSGLAGGRYEQYFGPGTRLTVT.

This clonotype was detected a few times. The junction departs from germline at one end; a sequencing error may be responsible. The V call is TRBV7-9, the J call TRBJ2-5; TRBD2 aligns across 9 bases. CDR3 length: 14 amino acids. Per germline, CDR1 SEHNR and CDR2 FQNEAQ (reference sequence). The CDR3 loop reads CASSLAGRQETQYF. In DNA, the CDR3 is TGTGCCAGCAGCCTAGCGGGGCGCCAGGAGACCCAGTACTTC.

Written as DNA, the CDR3 is TGCAGTGCCAGACAAGAGACCCAGTACTTC. As protein: CSARQETQYF. This chain links TRBV20-1 with TRBJ2-5; D is unresolved. Looked up from germline, CDR1 is DFQATT and CDR2 is SNEGSKA (reference sequence). The V end lost 6 bases, the J end lost 2 bases, and 4 bases lay between the germline ends. The CDR3 covers 10 residues.

The sample holds a few counts of this clonotype. The chain uses TRBV7-9 and TRBJ1-3; the D gene is possibly TRBD1 (5 bases). The germline CDR1 and CDR2 sequences are SEHNR and FQNEAQ (reference sequence). The V end lost 4 bases, the J end lost 12 bases, and 13 bases lay between the germline ends. There are 12 residues in the CDR3. The CDR3 loop reads CASSSDGGNIYF. The CDR3 region has the DNA TGTGCCAGCAGCTCAGATGGGGGGAACATATATTTT.

This clonotype turned up a few times. The chain links TRBV20-1 to TRBJ1-2, with 9 bases fitting TRBD1. The CDR3 contains 14 residues. CDR1 and CDR2 (germline): DFQATT, SNEGSKA (reference sequence). V shed 3 bases, J shed 1 base, and the junction held 3 bases outside the gene matches. This CDR3 is CSARGQGNNYGYTF. The CDR3, as DNA: TGCAGTGCTAGGGGACAGGGAAATAACTATGGCTACACCTTC.

This clonotype was seen more than once but under ten times. The chain couples TRBV6-1 to TRBJ1-2, with TRBD1 matching 8 bases. Trimming removed 8 bases from V and 2 bases from J; junction bases left unmatched: 4. The CDR3 runs 13 residues. Germline V lookup: CDR1 MNHNS, CDR2 SASEGT. The CDR3 coding sequence is TGTGCCAGCGGCAGGGGGCCGAACTATGGCTACACCTTC. Protein product: CASGRGPNYGYTF.

The genes are TRBV20-1 and TRBJ2-7; D not resolved. The CDR3 contains 11 residues. V was pared by 3 bases and J by 5 bases, with 8 bases between. The V gene's germline CDR1 is DFQATT and CDR2 SNEGSKA (reference sequence). The CDR3 is CSASGGHEQYF. In nucleotides, the CDR3 is TGCAGTGCTAGCGGCGGTCACGAGCAGTACTTC.

This clonotype occurred a few times. The chain combines TRBV19 with TRBJ1-5; the D is unclear. The CDR3 runs 15 residues. Trimming took off 1 base at V and 2 bases at J, with 9 bases between the two ends. From germline, CDR1 is LNHDA and CDR2 SQIVND (reference sequence). CDR3 coding DNA: TGTGCCAGTAGTATAGGAGGGTTCGGCAATCAGCCCCAGCATTTT. It translates to CASSIGGFGNQPQHF.

The chain combines TRBV2 with TRBJ1-1, with D uncertain. This CDR3 is built from 14 residues. Germline V gene lookup returns CDR1 SNHLY and CDR2 FYNNEI. Trimming took off 3 bases at V and 5 bases at J, with 13 bases between the two ends. As DNA, the CDR3 is TGTGCCAGCAGTGATAAGGGAAGGATAACTGAAGCTTTCTTT. Its translation: CASSDKGRITEAFF.

The rearrangement joins TRBV27 to TRBJ2-2; D possibly corresponds to TRBD1 (5 bases). The CDR3 length is 15 residues. The germline V and J ends were trimmed by 1 base and 11 bases, with 17 bases remaining between them. Germline V lookup: CDR1 MNHEY, CDR2 SMNVEV (reference sequence). CDR3 DNA sequence: TGTGCCAGCAGTTTATTCCGACCAACCCAGGGAGAGCTGTTTTTT. Its translation: CASSLFRPTQGELFF.

The chain links TRBV5-1 to TRBJ2-7, with 8 bases that match TRBD2. CDR3 size: 15 residues. Germline CDR1 and CDR2: SGHRS and YFSETQ. V shed 4 bases and J 2 bases; nucleotides not matched to a gene: 8. CDR3 protein: CASSGDPGLAYEQYF. As DNA, the CDR3 is TGCGCCAGCAGCGGGGATCCGGGACTAGCCTACGAGCAGTACTTC.

This clonotype was counted between two and nine times. The V and J genes are TRBV10-3 and TRBJ1-1, with D perhaps matching TRBD1 (5 bases). The length of the CDR3 is 11 residues. V was clipped by 10 bases and J by 5 bases, with 11 bases between them. Looked up from germline, CDR1 is ENHRY and CDR2 is SYGVKD. For the CDR3, the DNA is TGTGCCACCGGTGGGGGGACTGAAGCTTTCTTT. It is translated as CATGGGTEAFF.

The gene calls are TRBV27 and TRBJ2-2, with D hard to call. The germline V gene encodes CDR1 MNHEY and CDR2 SMNVEV (reference sequence). The CDR3 loop spans 12 amino acids. V shed 10 bases and J shed 5 bases, with 11 bases lying between them. The CDR3 loop reads CATQTDTGELFF. CDR3 coding DNA: TGTGCCACTCAAACGGATACCGGGGAGCTGTTTTTT.

The rearrangement joins TRBV2 to TRBJ1-2; a possible D gene is TRBD1 (5 bases). CDR1 and CDR2 from the germline V gene are SNHLY and FYNNEI. This CDR3 contains 13 residues. V dropped 6 bases and J dropped 6 bases, with 14 bases sitting between them. CDR3 amino acids: CASSRDLGDGYTF. The CDR3 coding sequence is TGTGCCAGCAGCCGGGACCTGGGAGATGGCTACACCTTC.

This clonotype appeared a single time. This chain connects TRBV20-1 to TRBJ2-3; 7 nucleotides align to TRBD2. Germline loops: CDR1 DFQATT, CDR2 SNEGSKA (reference sequence). The trim removed 4 bases at V and 0 bases at J, leaving 1 base unmatched. This CDR3 comprises 13 residues. The CDR3 nucleotides read TGCAGTGCTAATAGCGGGAGCACAGATACGCAGTATTTT. The encoded protein is CSANSGSTDTQYF.

The chain is built from TRBV20-1 and TRBJ1-1; TRBD1 matches 7 bases. CDR3 size: 15 residues. From germline, CDR1 is DFQATT and CDR2 SNEGSKA (reference sequence). V lost 6 bases, J lost 4 bases, and 14 bases stayed unmatched. CDR3 protein: CSAVPGPRGGTEAFF. The CDR3 DNA sequence: TGCAGTGCGGTCCCCGGTCCCAGGGGGGGCACTGAAGCTTTCTTT.

The CDR3 spells CASSPKRGLENTEAFF. Here the CDR3 DNA reads TGTGCCAGCTCGCCTAAGCGGGGTCTGGAGAACACTGAAGCTTTCTTT. The chain combines TRBV18 with TRBJ1-1; D uncertain. The CDR3 covers 16 residues. V was clipped by 6 bases and J by 1 base, with 18 bases between them. Germline V gene sequence: CDR1 KGHSH, CDR2 LQKENI.

This clonotype was detected once. The chain links TRBV11-2 to TRBJ1-1, with D possibly TRBD1 on 6 matching bases. Germline V CDR1 and CDR2: SGHAT, FQNNGV. The CDR3 has 12 amino acids. V was clipped by 2 bases and J by 5 bases, with 6 bases between them. Here the CDR3 reads CASSLQGTEAFF. The CDR3 DNA reads as TGTGCCAGCAGCTTACAGGGGACTGAAGCTTTCTTT.

This clonotype was detected a few times. V usage is TRBV20-1 and J usage is TRBJ1-1; tentative D call: TRBD1 (6 bases). V lost 5 bases, J lost 4 bases, and 14 bases lay in between. Germline CDR1 and CDR2: DFQATT and SNEGSKA (reference sequence). The CDR3 runs to 13 residues. DNA of the CDR3: TGCAGTGCTCCCTACCCAGGGGCCACTGAAGCTTTCTTT. This encodes CSAPYPGATEAFF.

This clonotype was seen more than once but under ten times. The V gene is TRBV7-2, the J gene TRBJ2-2, with D hard to call. Germline V gives CDR1 SGHTA, CDR2 FQGNSA. The CDR3 runs 13 residues. Trimming removed 3 bases from V and 8 bases from J, with 10 bases in between. The CDR3 nucleotides are TGTGCCAGCAGCTTGCCTGGAAGGGGGGAGCTGTTTTTT. The encoded protein is CASSLPGRGELFF.

This clonotype was counted a few times. The V gene is TRBV20-1, the J gene TRBJ2-5; the D is unclear. The CDR3 is made up of 12 amino acids. Germline V gene data show CDR1 as DFQATT and CDR2 as SNEGSKA (reference sequence). Deletions cut 3 bases from V and 3 bases from J, with 8 bases between. The CDR3 bases are TGCAGTGCTAGTAACTGGGAAGAGACCCAGTACTTC. Its protein product is CSASNWEETQYF.

This clonotype was picked up a small number of times. This chain links TRBV11-1 with TRBJ1-2; D possibly corresponds to TRBD1 (5 bases). Germline V CDR1 and CDR2: SGHAT, FQDESV (reference sequence). This CDR3 has 14 residues. The V end was cut by 3 bases, the J end by 2 bases, with 10 bases between. The DNA of the CDR3 is TGTGCCAGCAGCTTGCCTTGGGGGAACTATGGCTACACCTTC. Translation gives CASSLPWGNYGYTF.

This clonotype occurred a few times. The CDR3 here is CASSFLSVANTEAFF. The DNA of the CDR3 is TGTGCCAGCAGTTTCCTTTCCGTCGCGAACACTGAAGCTTTCTTT. V is TRBV27 and J is TRBJ1-1; D unclear. With 3 bases removed from V and 1 base from J, the gap between germline ends came to 12 bases. Germline loops: CDR1 MNHEY, CDR2 SMNVEV (reference sequence). This CDR3 has 15 residues.